This T cell receptor beta chain stems from a study of early T cells in non-severe SARS-CoV-2 infection. Background on the study: Bulk RNA isolated from unsorted whole blood underwent sequencing; chains were not paired.

Study-wide findings and caveats: Matching with VDJdb favored anti-spike CD8 responses (missing private and CD4 specificities).

Unique molecular identifiers were attached to individual cDNA molecules. TCRdb re-derived calls from the 5' RACE reads in MiXCR, one entry per CDR3 protein. The top ten hold 6% of the sample, which has 70,000 to 85,000 distinct CDR3 sequences, roughly 13% seen once. This clonotype was counted many times. Antigen unknown. V shed 3 bases and J shed 5 bases, with 9 bases lying between them. The CDR3 contains 13 residues. Germline-derived CDR1 and CDR2 are SGDLS and YYNGEE. This TCR was sampled from an adult who was a healthcare worker with PCR-confirmed SARS-CoV-2 infection or an uninfected control (not recorded which). The rearrangement uses TRBV9 and TRBJ2-1; tentative D call: TRBD2 (5 bases). The source material was whole blood. In nucleotides, the CDR3 is TGTGCCAGCAGCGGTTCCGGGGACAATGAGCAGTTCTTC. Encoded protein: CASSGSGDNEQFF.